Given below is one TCR beta chain in context. Its cognate antigen is unknown. Assay used: immunoSEQ multiplex PCR; TCRdb lists only in-frame clones, some missing. The sample gives fewer than 200,000 clones, about 89% of which show up once; approximately 2.9% is in the top ten. The sample comes from a study of cytomegalovirus exposure and HLA in healthy donors. The study's findings and limits: The authors enumerated over 150 TCR beta chains as linked to cytomegalovirus.

The germline gives CDR1 SGHVS, CDR2 FQNEAQ. Trimming took 6 bases from V and 5 from J, leaving 10 bases between them. The CDR3 runs to 13 residues. The chain has TRBV7-8 and TRBJ2-2, with a weak D call TRBD2 (6 bases). The source material was PBMCs. The TCR sequence derives from a woman younger than 35 in good health and CMV-seropositive. The CDR3, as DNA: TGTGCCAGCAGAGGGACTTCAACCGGGGAGCTGTTTTTT. Encoded protein: CASRGTSTGELFF.